The T cell receptor (beta chain) under discussion was sequenced for a study of cytomegalovirus exposure and HLA in healthy donors. The approximately 120-subject validation cohort, separate from the 666-subject first cohort, included the donors. The table lists this clone with a count of one. The germline V gene encodes CDR1 KGHSH and CDR2 LQKENI. The CDR3 sequence is 13 residues long. With V trimmed by 6 bases and J by 4 bases, 4 bases remained unmatched. TCRdb's table, derived via immunoSEQ multiplex PCR, lists solely in-frame clones and lacks some. The sample has about 140,000 clones; approximately 86% are singletons.

The chain recombines TRBV18 with TRBJ2-5; 8 bases line up with TRBD1. The specimen was PBMCs. The sequence derives from a woman between 18 and 29 years old in good health and CMV-seropositive. The CDR3 region is CASSRDRRETQYF. The DNA of the CDR3 is TGTGCCAGCTCGCGGGACAGGAGAGAGACCCAGTACTTC. Complete variable domain (other parts from reference TRBV18 and TRBJ2-5): NAGVMQNPRHLVRRRGQEARLRCSPMKGHSHVYWYRQLPEEGLKFMVYLQKENIIDESGMPKERFSAEFPKEGPSILRIQQVVRGDSAAYFCASSRDRRETQYFGPGTRLLVL.